This T cell receptor (beta chain) appears in the sequencing data of a study of human T cells and chemical hapten exposure. The study's findings and limits: Expanded TCRs created a significantly greater count of big CDR3 similarity clusters than controls did.

Separate cDNA molecules received unique molecular identifiers, which the library attached to them. MiXCR was run by TCRdb on the RACE reads, yielding one entry per CDR3 protein. The profile shows 80,000 to 100,000 distinct CDR3 sequences, 10% of them singletons. Regarding time point: patch test 2, 6 weeks after DPC sensitization. As to treatment: therapeutic diphenylcyclopropenone sensitization with weekly scalp DPC. Germline-derived CDR1 and CDR2 are MNHEY and SMNVEV (reference sequence). V dropped 2 bases and J dropped 10 bases, with 12 bases sitting between them. The CDR3 length is 14 residues. Notes on this clonotype: The antigen remains undetermined.

The material sequenced was whole blood, taken in connection with sensitization to the hapten diphenylcyclopropenone (DPC). The sequence was obtained from a woman in her forties or fifties with alopecia areata. Some clones in this sample may be carry-over from other donors' samples. The V call is TRBV27, the J call TRBJ1-6; D uncertain. The CDR3 DNA follows: TGTGCCAGCAGTTTAAACGTGGGTAGATCACCCCTCCACTTT. Amino acid sequence: CASSLNVGRSPLHF.